The entry that follows covers one TCR beta chain sequence. Its antigen is currently not known. Base qualities are missing; no much larger clone stands one base away. Trimming takes 6 bases from V and 11 bases from J, and the germline ends sit 19 bases apart. The germline V gene yields SGHTA for CDR1 and FQGNSA for CDR2. The CDR3 goes from the cysteine to the phenylalanine over 13 residues. Only CDR3 DNA is held: 39 bases, read in frame from base 1. The data originate from a study of control samples from healthy donors and cancer patients (TCRdb year 2020). The library was prepared using the immunoSEQ multiplex PCR assay. The source is immuneACCESS, and TCRdb retained only in-frame sequences with V and J called. Part of the clones is not carried over; for the studies checked, unresolved V genes explain less than half of this, and the remainder is unexplained. Across this sample there are 150,000 to 200,000 clones, with 90% seen only once. The ten largest clones add up to roughly 1.3% of the sample.

Specimen: blood. The receptor comes from a woman between 45 and 65 years old in good health. The chain is encoded by TRBV7-2 joined to TRBJ1-1, with TRBD1 perhaps the D gene, on 6 matching bases. The DNA sequence is TGTGCCAGCAGTACGCCCGGGGGGCGTATTGCTTTCTTT. It encodes CASSTPGGRIAFF.